The source of this TCR beta chain is a study of shared clonotypes between healthy human individuals. Points from the study as a whole: Collection of samples was limited to blood; tissue repertoires likely differ.

In germline, CDR1 is SGHDT, CDR2 YYEEEE. Trimming removed 4 bases from V and 0 bases from J, with 11 bases in between. The CDR3 runs to 16 residues. Naive CD8 cells lacked CD45RO and underwent positive selection for CCR7, leaving out terminally differentiated effector memory CD45RA+ cells. This clone was detected only once. What it recognizes is unknown. Splitting of each subset's genomic DNA was done evenly across several immunoSEQ plates. Assay: immunoSEQ multiplex PCR; the TCRdb copy retains only in-frame clones and omits some. The sample carries around 2,100,000 clones, approximately 94% recorded once.

J is TRBJ2-6 and V is TRBV5-6; D possibly matches TRBD1 or TRBD2 (5 bases each). The sequenced sample consisted of naive CD8+ T cells sorted from blood. The sequence came from a man between 18 and 35 years old in good health. The CDR3 region is CASSTGTFSGANVLTF. In DNA, the CDR3 is TGTGCCAGCAGCACTGGGACCTTCTCTGGGGCCAACGTCCTGACTTTC.